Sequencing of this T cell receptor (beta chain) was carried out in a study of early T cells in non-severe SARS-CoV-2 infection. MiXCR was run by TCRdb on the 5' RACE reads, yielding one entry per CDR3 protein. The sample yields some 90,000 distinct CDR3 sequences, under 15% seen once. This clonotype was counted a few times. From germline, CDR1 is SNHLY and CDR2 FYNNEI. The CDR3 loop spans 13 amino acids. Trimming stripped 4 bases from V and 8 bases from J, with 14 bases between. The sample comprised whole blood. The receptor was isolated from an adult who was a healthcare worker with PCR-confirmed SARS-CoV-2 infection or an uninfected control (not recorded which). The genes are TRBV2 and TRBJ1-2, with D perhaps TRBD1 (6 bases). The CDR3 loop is CASSVTGNRGYTF. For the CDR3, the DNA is TGTGCCAGCAGTGTTACAGGGAACAGGGGCTACACCTTC.